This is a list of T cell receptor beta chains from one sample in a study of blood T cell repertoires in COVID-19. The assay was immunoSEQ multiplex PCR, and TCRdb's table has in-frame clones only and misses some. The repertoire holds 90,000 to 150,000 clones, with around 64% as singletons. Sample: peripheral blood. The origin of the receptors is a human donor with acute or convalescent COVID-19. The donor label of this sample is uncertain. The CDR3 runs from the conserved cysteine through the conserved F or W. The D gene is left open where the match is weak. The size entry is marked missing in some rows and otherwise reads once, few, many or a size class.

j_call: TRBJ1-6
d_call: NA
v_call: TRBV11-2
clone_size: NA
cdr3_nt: TGTGCCAGCAGCTCCCCGGGAGTGAATTCACCCCTCCACTTT
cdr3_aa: CASSSPGVNSPLHF

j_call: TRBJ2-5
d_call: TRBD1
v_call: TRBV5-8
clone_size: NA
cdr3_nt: TGTGCCAGCAGCCAAGATCTCGACAGGGTGAGGGAGACCCAGTACTTC
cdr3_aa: CASSQDLDRVRETQYF

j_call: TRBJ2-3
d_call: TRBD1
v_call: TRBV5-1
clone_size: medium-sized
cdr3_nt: TGCGCCAGCAGCACAGGACAGGGTAGAACAGATACGCAGTATTTT
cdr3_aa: CASSTGQGRTDTQYF

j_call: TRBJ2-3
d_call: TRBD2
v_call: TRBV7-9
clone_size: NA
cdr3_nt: TGTGCCAGCAGCCTAGGGACTAGCGGCACAGATACGCAGTATTTT
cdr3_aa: CASSLGTSGTDTQYF

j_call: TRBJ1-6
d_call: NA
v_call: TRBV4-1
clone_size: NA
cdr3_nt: TGCGCCAGCAGCCAAGATTATGCGTCCTATAATTCACCCCTCCACTTT
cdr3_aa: CASSQDYASYNSPLHF

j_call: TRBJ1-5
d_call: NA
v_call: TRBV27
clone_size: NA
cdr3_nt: TGTGCCAGCAGTTTTCGGGGGGCTCGTCAGCCCCAGCATTTT
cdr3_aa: CASSFRGARQPQHF

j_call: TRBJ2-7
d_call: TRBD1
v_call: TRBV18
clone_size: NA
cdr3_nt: TGTGCCAGCTCACAGGACAGGGGGCTGGACGAGCAGTACTTC
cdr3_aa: CASSQDRGLDEQYF

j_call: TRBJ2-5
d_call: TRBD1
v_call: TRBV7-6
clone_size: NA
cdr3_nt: TGTGCCAGCAGCCCCTGGACAGGGGGCCTCGAGGAGACCCAGTACTTC
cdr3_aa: CASSPWTGGLEETQYF

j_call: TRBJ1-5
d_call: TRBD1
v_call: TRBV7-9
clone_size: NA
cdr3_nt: TGTGCCAGCAGCACAGATAGACAGGGTGCGAATCAGCCCCAGCATTTT
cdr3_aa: CASSTDRQGANQPQHF

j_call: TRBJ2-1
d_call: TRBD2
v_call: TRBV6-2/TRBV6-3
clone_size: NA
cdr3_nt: TGTGCCAGCAGCTCCCGTTGGTCTAGCCGGGGGGGCGGAGTACATGAGCAGTTCTTC
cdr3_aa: CASSSRWSSRGGGVHEQFF

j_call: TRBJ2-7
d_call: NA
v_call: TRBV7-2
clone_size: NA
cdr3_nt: TGTGCCAGCAGTCTAAACAGCGGCTACGAGCAGTACTTC
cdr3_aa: CASSLNSGYEQYF

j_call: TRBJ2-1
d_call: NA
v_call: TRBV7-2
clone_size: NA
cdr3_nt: TGTGCCAGCAGCTTATTAGCGAGGAATGAGCAGTTCTTC
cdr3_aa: CASSLLARNEQFF

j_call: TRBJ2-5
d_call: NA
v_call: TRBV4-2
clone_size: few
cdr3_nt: TGTGCCAGCAGCCAAGATCGGGATAGCGCTATGAGAGAGACCCAGTACTTC
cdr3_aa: CASSQDRDSAMRETQYF

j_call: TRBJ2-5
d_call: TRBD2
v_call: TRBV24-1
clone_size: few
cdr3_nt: TGTGCCACCAGTGATCCAGGGACTAGCAGAGAGACCCAGTACTTC
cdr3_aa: CATSDPGTSRETQYF

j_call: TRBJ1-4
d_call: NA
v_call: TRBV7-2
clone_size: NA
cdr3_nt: TGTGCCAGCAGCTTAGGGGGGCGGAATGGGGAAAAACTGTTTTTT
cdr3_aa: CASSLGGRNGEKLFF

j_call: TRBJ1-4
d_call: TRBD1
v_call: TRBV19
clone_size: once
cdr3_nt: TGTGCCAGTAGTATAGTCGGGACAGGGGATGAAAAACTGTTTTTT
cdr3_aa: CASSIVGTGDEKLFF

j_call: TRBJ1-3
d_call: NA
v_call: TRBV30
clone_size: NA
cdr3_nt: TGTGCCTGGGAGGGTAATGGAAACACCATATATTTT
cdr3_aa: CAWEGNGNTIYF

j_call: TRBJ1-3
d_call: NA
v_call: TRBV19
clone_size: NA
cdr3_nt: TGTGCCAGTAGTATCTGGGCAGGGTCTGGAAACACCATATATTTT
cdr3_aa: CASSIWAGSGNTIYF

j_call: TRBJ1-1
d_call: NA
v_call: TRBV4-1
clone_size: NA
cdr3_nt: TGCGCCAGCAGCCATAACGGTCGTGAAGCTTTCTTT
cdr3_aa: CASSHNGREAFF

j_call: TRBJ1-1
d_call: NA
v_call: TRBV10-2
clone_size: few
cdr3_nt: TGCGCCAGCAGACCTTCCGCCAGACAAACAAAAGGGAACACTGAAGCTTTCTTT
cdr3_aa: CASRPSARQTKGNTEAFF

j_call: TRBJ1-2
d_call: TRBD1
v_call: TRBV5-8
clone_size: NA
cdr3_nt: TGTGCCAGCAGCCGGGGACAGGGTCCCTATGGCTACACCTTC
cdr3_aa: CASSRGQGPYGYTF

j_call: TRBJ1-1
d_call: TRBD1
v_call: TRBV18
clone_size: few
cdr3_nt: TGTGCCAGCCAACTGACGCCAGGGGGGAACACTGAAGCTTTCTTT
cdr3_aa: CASQLTPGGNTEAFF

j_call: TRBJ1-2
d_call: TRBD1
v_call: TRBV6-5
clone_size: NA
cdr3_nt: TGTGCCATCAAAAGGGTCGGGACAGGGGGATATGGCTACACCTTC
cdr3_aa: CAIKRVGTGGYGYTF

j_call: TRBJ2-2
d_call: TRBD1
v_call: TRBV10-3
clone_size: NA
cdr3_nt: TGTGCCATCATGACAGGGGCCGGGGAGCTGTTTTTT
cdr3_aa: CAIMTGAGELFF

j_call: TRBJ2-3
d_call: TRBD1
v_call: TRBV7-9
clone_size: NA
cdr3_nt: TGTGCCAGCAGCTTAGGAGTTGGGACAGGGTTCACAGATACGCAGTATTTT
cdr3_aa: CASSLGVGTGFTDTQYF

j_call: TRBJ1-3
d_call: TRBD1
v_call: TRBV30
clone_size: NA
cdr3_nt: TGTGCCTGGAGAAAGCCGGGACAGCTCTCTGGAAACACCATATATTTT
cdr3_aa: CAWRKPGQLSGNTIYF